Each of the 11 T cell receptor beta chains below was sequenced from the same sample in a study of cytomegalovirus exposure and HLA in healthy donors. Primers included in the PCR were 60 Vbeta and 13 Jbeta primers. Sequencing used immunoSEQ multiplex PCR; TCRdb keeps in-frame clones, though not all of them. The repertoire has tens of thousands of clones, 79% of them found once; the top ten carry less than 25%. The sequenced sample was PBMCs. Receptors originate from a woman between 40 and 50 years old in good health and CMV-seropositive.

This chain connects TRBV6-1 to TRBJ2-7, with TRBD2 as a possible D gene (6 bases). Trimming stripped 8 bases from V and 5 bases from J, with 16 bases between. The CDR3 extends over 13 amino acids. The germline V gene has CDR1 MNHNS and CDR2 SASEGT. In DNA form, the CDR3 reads TGTGCCAGCGAGTCCCTCGGAGGGCACGAGCAGTACTTC. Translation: CASESLGGHEQYF.

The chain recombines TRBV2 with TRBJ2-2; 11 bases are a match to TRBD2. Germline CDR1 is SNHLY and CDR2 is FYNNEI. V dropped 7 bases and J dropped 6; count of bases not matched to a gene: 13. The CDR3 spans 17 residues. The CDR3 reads CASTTQGLAVYAGELFF. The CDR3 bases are TGTGCCAGCACCACGCAGGGACTAGCGGTTTACGCCGGGGAGCTGTTTTTT.

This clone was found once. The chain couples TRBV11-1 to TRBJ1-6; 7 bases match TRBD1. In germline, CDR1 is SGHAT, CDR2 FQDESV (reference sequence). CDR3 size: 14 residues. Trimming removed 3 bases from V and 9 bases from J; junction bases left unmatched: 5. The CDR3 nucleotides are TGTGCCAGCAGCTTCAACAGGGGAACTTCACCCCTCCACTTT. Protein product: CASSFNRGTSPLHF.

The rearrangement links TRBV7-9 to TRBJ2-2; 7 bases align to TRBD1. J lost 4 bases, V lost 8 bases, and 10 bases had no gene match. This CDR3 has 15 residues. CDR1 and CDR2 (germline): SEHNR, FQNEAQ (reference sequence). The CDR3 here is CASLGQHRGTGELFF. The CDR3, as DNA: TGTGCCAGCCTGGGACAGCACCGAGGCACCGGGGAGCTGTTTTTT. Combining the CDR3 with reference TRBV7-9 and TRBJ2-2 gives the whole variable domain DTGVSQNPRHKITKRGQNVTFRCDPISEHNRLYWYRQTLGQGPEFLTYFQNEAQLEKSRLLSDRFSAERPKGSFSTLEIQRTEQGDSAMYLCASLGQHRGTGELFFGEGSRLTVL.

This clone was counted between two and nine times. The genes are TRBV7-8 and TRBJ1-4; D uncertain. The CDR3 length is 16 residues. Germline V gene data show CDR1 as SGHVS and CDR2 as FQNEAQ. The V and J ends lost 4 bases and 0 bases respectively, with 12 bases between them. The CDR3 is CASSSHSSATNEKLFF. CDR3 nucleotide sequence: TGTGCCAGCAGCTCGCACTCTAGCGCAACTAATGAAAAACTGTTTTTT.

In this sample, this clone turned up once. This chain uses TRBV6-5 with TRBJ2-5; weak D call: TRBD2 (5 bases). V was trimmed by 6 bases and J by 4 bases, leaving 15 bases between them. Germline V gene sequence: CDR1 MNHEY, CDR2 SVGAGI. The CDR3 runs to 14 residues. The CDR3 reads CASSLNGVGETQYF. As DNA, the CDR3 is TGTGCCAGCAGCCTAAACGGGGTCGGAGAGACCCAGTACTTC.

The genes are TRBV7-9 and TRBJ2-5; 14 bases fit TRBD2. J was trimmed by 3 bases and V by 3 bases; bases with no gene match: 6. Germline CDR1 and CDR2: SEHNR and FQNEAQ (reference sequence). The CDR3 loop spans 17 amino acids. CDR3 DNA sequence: TGTGCCAGCAGCTTGGGGACTAGCGGGAGAGTTAAAGAGACCCAGTACTTC. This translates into CASSLGTSGRVKETQYF.

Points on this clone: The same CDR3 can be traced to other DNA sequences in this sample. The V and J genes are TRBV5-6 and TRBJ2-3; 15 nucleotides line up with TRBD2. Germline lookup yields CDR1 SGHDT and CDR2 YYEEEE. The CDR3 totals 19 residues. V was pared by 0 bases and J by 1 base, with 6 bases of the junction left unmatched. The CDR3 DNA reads TGTGCCAGCAGCTTGGGGGGACTAGCGGGAGGATGGGGCACAGATACGCAGTATTTT. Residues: CASSLGGLAGGWGTDTQYF.

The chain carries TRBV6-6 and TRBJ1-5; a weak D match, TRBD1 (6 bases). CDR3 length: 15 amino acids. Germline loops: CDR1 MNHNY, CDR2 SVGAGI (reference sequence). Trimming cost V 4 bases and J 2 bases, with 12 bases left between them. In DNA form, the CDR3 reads TGTGCCAGCAGTTTCCAACAGGGTGGCAATCAGCCCCAGCATTTT. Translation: CASSFQQGGNQPQHF.

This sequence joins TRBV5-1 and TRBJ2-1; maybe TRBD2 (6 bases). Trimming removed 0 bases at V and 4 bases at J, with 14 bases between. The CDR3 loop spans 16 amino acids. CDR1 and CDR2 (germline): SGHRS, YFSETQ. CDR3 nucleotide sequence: TGCGCCAGCAGCTTGGGCCAAAGCGGACTATACAATGAGCAGTTCTTC. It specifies CASSLGQSGLYNEQFF.

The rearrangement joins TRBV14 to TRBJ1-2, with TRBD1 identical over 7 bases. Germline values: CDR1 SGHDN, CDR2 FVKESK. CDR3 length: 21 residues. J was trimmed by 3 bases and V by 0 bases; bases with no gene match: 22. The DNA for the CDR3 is TGTGCCAGCAGCCAAGATCCCCCGAAGGCTGGGACAGCGCATAATTACTATGGCTACACCTTC. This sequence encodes CASSQDPPKAGTAHNYYGYTF.